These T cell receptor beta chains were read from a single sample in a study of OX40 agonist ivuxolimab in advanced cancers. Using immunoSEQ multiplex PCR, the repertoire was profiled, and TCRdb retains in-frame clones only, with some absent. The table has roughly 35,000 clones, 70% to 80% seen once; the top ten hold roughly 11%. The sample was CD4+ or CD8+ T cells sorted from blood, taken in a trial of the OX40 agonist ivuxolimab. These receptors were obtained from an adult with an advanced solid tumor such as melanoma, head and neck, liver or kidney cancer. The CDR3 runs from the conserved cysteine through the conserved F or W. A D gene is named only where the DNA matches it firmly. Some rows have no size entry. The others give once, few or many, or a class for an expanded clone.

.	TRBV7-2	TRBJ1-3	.	TGTGCCAGCAGCTTAGCCAAAGTGAGCTCTGGAAACACCATATATTTT	CASSLAKVSSGNTIYF
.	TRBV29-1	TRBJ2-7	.	TGCAGCGTTGAAGACAACAAGGGGCACTACTACGAGCAGTACTTC	CSVEDNKGHYYEQYF
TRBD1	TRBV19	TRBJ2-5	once	TGTGCCAGTAGCTCCCAGGGGGCGCGGGAGACCCAGTACTTC	CASSSQGARETQYF
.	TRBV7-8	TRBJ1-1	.	TGTGCCAGCAGCTTGTTATCCGGGACACACAGCACTGAAGCTTTCTTT	CASSLLSGTHSTEAFF
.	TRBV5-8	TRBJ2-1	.	TGTGCCAGCACCAACAACTTCATGGACGGACTCAATGAGCAGTTCTTC	CASTNNFMDGLNEQFF
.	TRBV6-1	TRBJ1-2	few	TGTGCCAGCACACGGACAGACCTCTATGGCTACACCTTC	CASTRTDLYGYTF
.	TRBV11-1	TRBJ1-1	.	TGTGCCAGCAGCTTAACCCCTCTCCTGGGGAACACTGAAGCTTTCTTT	CASSLTPLLGNTEAFF
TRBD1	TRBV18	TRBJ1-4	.	TGTGCCAGCTCACACTCCGGGACAGGGGGTGAAAAACTGTTTTTT	CASSHSGTGGEKLFF
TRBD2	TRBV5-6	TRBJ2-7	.	TGTGCCAGCAGCGGGCAGGTAGCGGGGGGACTTGAGCAGTACTTC	CASSGQVAGGLEQYF
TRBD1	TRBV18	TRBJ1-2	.	TGTGCCAGCTCACAATCCCGGGACAGGGATGGCTACACCTTC	CASSQSRDRDGYTF
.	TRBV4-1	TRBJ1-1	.	TGCGCCAGCAGCCAAGTCTTAGGGGGCACTGAAGCTTTCTTT	CASSQVLGGTEAFF
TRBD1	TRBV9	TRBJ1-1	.	TGTGCCAGCAGCGTGGGAACAGGGGTCGGGAACACTGAAGCTTTCTTT	CASSVGTGVGNTEAFF
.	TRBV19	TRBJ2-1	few	TGTGCCAGTAGTATAGAACTTCTCGGGTACAATGAGCAGTTCTTC	CASSIELLGYNEQFF
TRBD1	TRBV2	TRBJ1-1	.	TGTGCCAGCAGTGTACAGGGGTGGGACACTGAAGCTTTCTTT	CASSVQGWDTEAFF
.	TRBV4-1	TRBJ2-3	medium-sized	TGCGCCAGCAGCCAAGATAGGCCAGGGGGGCTTTTAGATACGCAGTATTTT	CASSQDRPGGLLDTQYF
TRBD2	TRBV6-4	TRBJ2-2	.	TGTGCCAGCAGTCCCCTAGCGGGGGGGAACACCGGGGAGCTGTTTTTT	CASSPLAGGNTGELFF
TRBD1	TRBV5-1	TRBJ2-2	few	TGCGCCAGCAGCTCCAAAACGGGACAGGGGGCTCGGGACACCGGGGAGCTGTTTTTT	CASSSKTGQGARDTGELFF
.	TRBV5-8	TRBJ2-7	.	TGTGCCAGCAGCCTCTTGGCCACCTACGAGCAGTACTTC	CASSLLATYEQYF
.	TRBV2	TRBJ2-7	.	TGTGCCAGCAGTGAATCGGAGGGGGTATACGAGCAGTACTTC	CASSESEGVYEQYF
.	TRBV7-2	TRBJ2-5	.	TGTGCCAGCAGCTCTCAGAGGAGGTCGTGTGACTTC	CASSSQRRSCDF
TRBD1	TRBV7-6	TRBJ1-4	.	TGTGCCAGCAGCCCCCGACAGGGCCGAGAAAAACTGTTTTTT	CASSPRQGREKLFF
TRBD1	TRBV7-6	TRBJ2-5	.	TGTGCCAGCAGCCATCCGGGACAGGGGGCAGAGACCCAGTACTTC	CASSHPGQGAETQYF
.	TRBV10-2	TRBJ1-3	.	TGCGCCAGCAGTGAGACAGGCTCTGGAAACACCATATATTTT	CASSETGSGNTIYF
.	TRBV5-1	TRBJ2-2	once	TGCGCCAGCGGTAGCGGCGAGAACACCGGGGAGCTGTTTTTT	CASGSGENTGELFF
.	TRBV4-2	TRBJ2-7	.	TGTGCCAGCAGCCAAGCTAGAGGGGTAAAGACCTACGAGCAGTACTTC	CASSQARGVKTYEQYF
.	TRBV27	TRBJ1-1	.	TGTGCCAGCAGTTTATATAGGGCCTCAATGAACACTGAAGCTTTCTTT	CASSLYRASMNTEAFF
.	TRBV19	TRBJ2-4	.	TGTGCCAGTAGTGCACAGGATGTAGCCAAAAACATTCAGTACTTC	CASSAQDVAKNIQYF
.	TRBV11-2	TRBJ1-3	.	TGTGCCAGCAGCTTAGACGTCGGGGCAGGGCTTGGAAACACCATATATTTT	CASSLDVGAGLGNTIYF
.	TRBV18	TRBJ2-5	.	TGTGCCAGCTCGCTGGGTCTTCAAGAGACCCAGTACTTC	CASSLGLQETQYF
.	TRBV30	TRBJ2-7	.	TGTGCCTGGAGTGTTACTTCTGACTCCTACGAGCAGTACTTC	CAWSVTSDSYEQYF
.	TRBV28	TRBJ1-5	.	TGTGCCAGCAGTCCCCCTCACAGGGTACGGAGCAATCAGCCCCAGCATTTT	CASSPPHRVRSNQPQHF
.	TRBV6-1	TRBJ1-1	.	TGTGCCAGCAGTGAAGTGAGCGGGAACACTGAAGCTTTCTTT	CASSEVSGNTEAFF
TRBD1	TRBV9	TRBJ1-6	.	TGTGCCAGCAGCGTAGTCCCGGGACAGGGGACTTCACCCCTCCACTTT	CASSVVPGQGTSPLHF
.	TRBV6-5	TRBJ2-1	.	TGTGCCAGCAGAGACTGGGAGGAGCAGTTCTTC	CASRDWEEQFF
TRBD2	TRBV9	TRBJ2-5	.	TGTGCCAGCAGCTCAAATTCCGGGACTAAGCAAGAGACCCAGTACTTC	CASSSNSGTKQETQYF
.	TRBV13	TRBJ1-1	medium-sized	TGTGCCAGCAGCTTAGAGAGCGAAACAGGCGAAGCTTTCTTT	CASSLESETGEAFF
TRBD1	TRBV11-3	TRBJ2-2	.	TGTGCCAGCCGCCGGGACAGGGTAACCGGGGAGCTGTTTTTT	CASRRDRVTGELFF
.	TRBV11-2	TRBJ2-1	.	TGTGCCAGCAGCTTAGCCTCCGGGGCCGGACAGTTCTCCTACAATGAGCAGTTCTTC	CASSLASGAGQFSYNEQFF
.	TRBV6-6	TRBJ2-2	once	TGTGCCAGCAGTTACTACCCACAGGGCGACACCGGGGAGCTGTTTTTT	CASSYYPQGDTGELFF
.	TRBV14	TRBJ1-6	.	TGTGCCAGCAGCCAAGGGTGGTGGTCCCCCCTCCACTTT	CASSQGWWSPLHF